The source of this T cell receptor beta chain is a study of blood T cell repertoires in COVID-19. Germline V gene lookup returns CDR1 SGHDN and CDR2 FVKESK. With 0 bases removed from V and 5 bases from J, the gap between germline ends came to 14 bases. The CDR3 is 16 amino acids. In the authors' methods: Reference gene primer amplification yielded estimated nucleated cell counts. Repertoires were generated with immunoSEQ multiplex PCR, while TCRdb's copy carries only in-frame clones and drops some. The D gene and trimming were derived from the DNA, and the V and J assignments and clone size from that table. Here the sample spans over 200,000 clones, approximately 84% being singletons.

The TCR was taken from a woman aged 50 to 60 with active or convalescent COVID-19. The V and J genes are TRBV14 and TRBJ2-1; unclear D gene. Sequencing was carried out using peripheral blood. CDR3 in DNA: TGTGCCAGCAGCCAAGATTACCCCCAAGCCAACAATGAGCAGTTCTTC. Translated: CASSQDYPQANNEQFF. The variable domain in full, with the rest retrieved from reference TRBV14 and TRBJ2-1, is EAGVTQFPSHSVIEKGQTVTLRCDPISGHDNLYWYRRVMGKEIKFLLHFVKESKQDESGMPNNRFLAERTGGTYSTLKVQPAELEDSGVYFCASSQDYPQANNEQFFGPGTRLTVL.